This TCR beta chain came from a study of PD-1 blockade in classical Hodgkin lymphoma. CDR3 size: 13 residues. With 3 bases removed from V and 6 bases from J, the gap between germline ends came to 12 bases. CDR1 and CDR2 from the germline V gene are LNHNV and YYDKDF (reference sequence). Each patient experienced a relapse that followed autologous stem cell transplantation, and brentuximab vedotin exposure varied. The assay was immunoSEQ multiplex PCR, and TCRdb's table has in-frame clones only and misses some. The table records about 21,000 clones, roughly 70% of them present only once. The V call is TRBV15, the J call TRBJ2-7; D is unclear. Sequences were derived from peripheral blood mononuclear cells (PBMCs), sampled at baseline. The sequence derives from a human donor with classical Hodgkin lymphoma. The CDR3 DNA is TGTGCCACCAGCAGGGGCGAAGCACGCGAGCAGTACTTC. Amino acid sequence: CATSRGEAREQYF.